The clone carrying this T cell receptor (beta chain) was recorded only once. TCRdb's table, derived via immunoSEQ multiplex PCR, lists solely in-frame clones and lacks some. The sample carries roughly 13,000 clones, 80% to 85% recorded once. This record comes from a study of technical replicates of blood from a handful of donors. The CDR3 covers 16 residues. The junction had 7 bases not matched to a gene; V was cut back by 5 bases and J by 0 bases. Per the germline V gene, CDR1 is KGHSH and CDR2 is LQKENI. The sequence derives from a human donor in good health. The rearrangement links TRBV18 to TRBJ2-1; 7 nucleotides line up with TRBD1. Sequencing input: PBMCs. CDR3 DNA sequence: TGTGCCAGCTCAGTCAGCCGGGACAGCTCCTACAATGAGCAGTTCTTC. As protein: CASSVSRDSSYNEQFF.